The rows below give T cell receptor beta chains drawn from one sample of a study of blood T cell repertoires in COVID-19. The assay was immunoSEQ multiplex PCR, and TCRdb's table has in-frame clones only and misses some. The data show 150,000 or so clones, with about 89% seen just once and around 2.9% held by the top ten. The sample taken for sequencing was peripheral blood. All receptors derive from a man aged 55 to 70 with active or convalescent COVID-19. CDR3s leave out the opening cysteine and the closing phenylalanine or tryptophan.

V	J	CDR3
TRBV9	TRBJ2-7	ASSPRSLAGEQY
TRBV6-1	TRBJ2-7	ASSEGTGRTHEQY
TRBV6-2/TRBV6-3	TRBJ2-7	ASSYDGSGSGIPYEQY
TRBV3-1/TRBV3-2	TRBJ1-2	ASSQADFGYGYT
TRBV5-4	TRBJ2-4	ASSLAGRGASQNIQY
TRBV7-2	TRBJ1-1	ASSFRVGDTEAF
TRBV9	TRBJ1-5	ASSVGPGGGNQPQH
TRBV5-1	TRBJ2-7	ASSLVGGLSYEQY
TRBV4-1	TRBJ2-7	ASSPSPTGFSSYEQY
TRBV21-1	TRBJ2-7	ASSHGTGWEQY
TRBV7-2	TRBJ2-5	ASSLSGWGETQY
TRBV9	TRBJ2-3	ASSVGQGAKIADTQY
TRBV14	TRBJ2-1	ASSQDKWDKEDEQF
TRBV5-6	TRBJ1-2	ASSRRAGYT
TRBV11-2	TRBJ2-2	ASSLGESGELF
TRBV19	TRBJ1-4	ASSTRVQGRASNEKLF
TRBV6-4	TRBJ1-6	ASSDLGQGTNSPLH
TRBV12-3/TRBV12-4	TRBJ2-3	ASSLGGDTQY
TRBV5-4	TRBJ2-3	ASSSYRGVADTQY
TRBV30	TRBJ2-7	AWSVGLTGEQY
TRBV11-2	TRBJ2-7	ASSSPRVDRGEQY
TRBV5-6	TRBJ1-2	ASSHVVGGDDGYT
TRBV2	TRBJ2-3	ASSFYSRSTDTQY
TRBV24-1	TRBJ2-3	ATSEVASTDTQY
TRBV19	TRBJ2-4	ASSPLRAKNIQY
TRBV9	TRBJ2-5	ASSVALPGVLGETQY
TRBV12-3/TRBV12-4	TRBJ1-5	ASSGGVQPQH
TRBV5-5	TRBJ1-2	ASSPRDRGPYGYT
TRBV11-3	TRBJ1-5	ASSSPTGQPQH
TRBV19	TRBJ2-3	ASRLPGGTDTQY
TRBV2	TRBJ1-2	ASSTQGNNYGYT
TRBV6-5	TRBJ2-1	ASITPQGGGNEQF
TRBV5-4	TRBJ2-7	ASSLVETGGTYEQY
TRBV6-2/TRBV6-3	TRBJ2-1	ASSHRDRTKAGYNEQF
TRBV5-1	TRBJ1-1	ASSLKTVNTEAF
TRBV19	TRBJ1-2	ASSPRDGGGYT
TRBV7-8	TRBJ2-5	ASSLGGSGRARETQY
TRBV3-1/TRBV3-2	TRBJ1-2	ASSQAGSNYGYT
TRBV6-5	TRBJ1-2	ASSYPRGGDYGYT
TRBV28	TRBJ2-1	ASNRGRALPYNEQF
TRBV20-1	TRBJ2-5	SARPRETQY
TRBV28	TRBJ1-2	ACHSDPQGNYGYT
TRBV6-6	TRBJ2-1	ASSYSFTYNEQF
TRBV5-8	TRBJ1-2	ASSPDRGGGYT
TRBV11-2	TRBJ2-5	ASSFLSTTNQETQY
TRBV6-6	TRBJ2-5	ASRGDRGRLTETQY
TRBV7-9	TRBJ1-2	ASSLRGNYGYT
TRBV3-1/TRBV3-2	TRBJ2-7	ASSQGKSSYEQY
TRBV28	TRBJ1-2	ASSSLKTANYGYT
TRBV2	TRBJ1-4	ASIQSGGPNEKLF
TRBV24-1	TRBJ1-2	ATSDRGQNPLSGYT
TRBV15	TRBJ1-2	ATSRVAISGGYT
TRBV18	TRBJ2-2	ASSPTALAGIYTGELF